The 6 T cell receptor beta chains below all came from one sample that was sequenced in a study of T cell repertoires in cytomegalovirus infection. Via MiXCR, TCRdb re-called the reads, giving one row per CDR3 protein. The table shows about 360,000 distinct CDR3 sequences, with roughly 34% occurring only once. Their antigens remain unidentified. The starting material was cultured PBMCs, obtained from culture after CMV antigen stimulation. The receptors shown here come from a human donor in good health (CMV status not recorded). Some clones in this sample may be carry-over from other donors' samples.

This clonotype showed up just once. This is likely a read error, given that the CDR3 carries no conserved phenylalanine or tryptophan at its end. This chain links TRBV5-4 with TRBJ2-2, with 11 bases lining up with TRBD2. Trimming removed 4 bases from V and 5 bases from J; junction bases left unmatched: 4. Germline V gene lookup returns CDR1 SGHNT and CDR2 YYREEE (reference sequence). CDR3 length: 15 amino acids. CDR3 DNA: TGTGCCAGCAGCGTAGCGGGAGGGCGGACCGGGGAGCTGTTTTTG. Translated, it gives CASSVAGGRTGELFL.

The CDR3 spells CASSSTGTGVYEQYV. DNA for the CDR3: TGTGCCAGCAGCTCTACCGGGACAGGGGTTTACGAGCAGTACGTC. This rearrangement joins TRBV7-9 to TRBJ2-7; 10 bases match TRBD1. Germline-derived CDR1 and CDR2 are SEHNR and FQNEAQ (reference sequence). The CDR3 has 15 residues. The V gene end was trimmed by 4 bases and the J gene end by 4 bases; junction bases not matched to a gene: 7.

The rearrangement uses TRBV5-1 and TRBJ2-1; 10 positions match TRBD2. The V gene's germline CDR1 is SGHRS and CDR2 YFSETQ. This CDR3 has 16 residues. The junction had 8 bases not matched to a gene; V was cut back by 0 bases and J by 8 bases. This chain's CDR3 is CASSLGLAGAGDEQFF. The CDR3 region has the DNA TGCGCCAGCAGCTTGGGGCTAGCGGGAGCGGGGGATGAGCAGTTCTTC.

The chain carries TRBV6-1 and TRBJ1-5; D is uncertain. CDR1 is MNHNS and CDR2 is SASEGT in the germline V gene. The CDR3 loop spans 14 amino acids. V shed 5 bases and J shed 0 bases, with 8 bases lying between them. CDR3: CASSPTDSNQPQHF. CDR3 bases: TGTGCCAGCAGTCCAACAGATAGCAATCAGCCCCAGCATTTT.

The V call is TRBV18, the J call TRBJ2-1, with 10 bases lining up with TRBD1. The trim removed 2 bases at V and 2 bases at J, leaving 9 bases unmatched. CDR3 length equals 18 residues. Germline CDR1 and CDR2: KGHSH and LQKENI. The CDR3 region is CASSPNRTGGSTYNEQFF. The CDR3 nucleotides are TGTGCCAGCTCACCAAATAGGACAGGGGGGTCCACCTACAATGAGCAGTTCTTC.

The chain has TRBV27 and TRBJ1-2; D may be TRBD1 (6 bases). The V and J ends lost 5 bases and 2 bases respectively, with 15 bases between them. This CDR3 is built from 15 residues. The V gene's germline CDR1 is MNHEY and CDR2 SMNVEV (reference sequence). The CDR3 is CASSPGQTPNYGYTF. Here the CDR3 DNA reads TGTGCCAGCAGTCCCGGACAGACCCCCAACTATGGCTACACCTTC.